This T cell receptor (beta chain) stems from a study of blood T cell repertoires in COVID-19. The table came from immunoSEQ multiplex PCR; TCRdb's copy has only in-frame clones and leaves some out. The top ten clones hold roughly 4.2% of a sample with under 350,000 clones, 65% to 90% of them seen once. Germline V CDR1 and CDR2: LGHDT, YNNKEL (reference sequence). The V end lost 4 bases, the J end lost 1 base, and 10 bases lay between the germline ends. The CDR3 consists of 15 residues. The clonotype was recovered from a woman aged 35 to 49 with acute COVID-19. V gene TRBV3-1 (or the pseudogene TRBV3-2) combines with J gene TRBJ2-2, with D possibly being TRBD1 (6 bases). Specimen: PBMCs or T cells enriched from blood (not recorded which). CDR3 in DNA: TGTGCCAGCAGCCTCCAGGGGTGGAACACCGGGGAGCTGTTTTTT. Protein sequence: CASSLQGWNTGELFF.